This is a list of T cell receptor beta chains from one sample in a study of CD8+ T cells in alopecia areata. Profiled with immunoSEQ multiplex PCR; TCRdb holds only in-frame clones, not every one. The top ten hold approximately 3% of the sample, which has 120,000 or so clones, approximately 58% seen once. The sequenced sample consisted of CD4+ T cells sorted from blood. The receptors come from a human donor in good health. Each CDR3 is given with its conserved first and last residue. The order of the fields is V gene, clone size, J gene, CDR3 protein. Size is omitted from some rows. Given values are once, few, many or a class for expanded clones.

V gene: TRBV6-5
clone size: once
J gene: TRBJ1-1
CDR3 protein: CASRGQNTEAFF

V gene: TRBV19
clone size: .
J gene: TRBJ2-7
CDR3 protein: CASSPSETGSYEQYF

V gene: TRBV7-2
clone size: .
J gene: TRBJ1-1
CDR3 protein: CASSRQGNTEAFF

V gene: TRBV5-1
clone size: .
J gene: TRBJ1-6
CDR3 protein: CASSLWQVNSPLHF

V gene: TRBV29-1
clone size: few
J gene: TRBJ1-1
CDR3 protein: CSVAGQRNTEAFF

V gene: TRBV4-1
clone size: once
J gene: TRBJ2-3
CDR3 protein: CASSQDSRFTDTQYF

V gene: TRBV5-1
clone size: .
J gene: TRBJ2-1
CDR3 protein: CASVQLAGAGNEQFF

V gene: TRBV2
clone size: .
J gene: TRBJ1-2
CDR3 protein: CASSDISPRGGYTF

V gene: TRBV5-1
clone size: .
J gene: TRBJ1-1
CDR3 protein: CASSPRDGNTEAFF

V gene: TRBV4-1
clone size: .
J gene: TRBJ2-5
CDR3 protein: CASSQAPGETQYF

V gene: TRBV5-1
clone size: .
J gene: TRBJ2-7
CDR3 protein: CASSLEPGPTSYSYEQYF

V gene: TRBV4-1
clone size: .
J gene: TRBJ1-4
CDR3 protein: CASSQGGQINEKLFF

V gene: TRBV7-9
clone size: .
J gene: TRBJ2-3
CDR3 protein: CASSTGPGADTQYF

V gene: TRBV29-1
clone size: few
J gene: TRBJ2-7
CDR3 protein: CSVEDPQGNEQYF

V gene: TRBV29-1
clone size: .
J gene: TRBJ1-3
CDR3 protein: CSVRNRGDTIYF

V gene: TRBV5-1
clone size: few
J gene: TRBJ2-1
CDR3 protein: CASTLGLVEDEQFF

V gene: TRBV7-9
clone size: .
J gene: TRBJ2-5
CDR3 protein: CASSLGWGTQETQYF

V gene: TRBV29-1
clone size: few
J gene: TRBJ2-2
CDR3 protein: CSVGRGTGELFF

V gene: TRBV29-1
clone size: .
J gene: TRBJ1-1
CDR3 protein: CSGAVGANTEAFF

V gene: TRBV30
clone size: once
J gene: TRBJ2-3
CDR3 protein: CAWSRLPGDEFSTDTQYF

V gene: TRBV30
clone size: .
J gene: TRBJ1-5
CDR3 protein: CAWSAGGTQHF

V gene: TRBV30
clone size: .
J gene: TRBJ2-5
CDR3 protein: CAWGTQETQYF

V gene: TRBV29-1
clone size: .
J gene: TRBJ1-1
CDR3 protein: CSAGDSNTEAFF

V gene: TRBV6-6
clone size: .
J gene: TRBJ2-7
CDR3 protein: CASSYPAGSRYEQYF

V gene: TRBV5-1
clone size: .
J gene: TRBJ2-7
CDR3 protein: CASSRVAGESYEQYF

V gene: TRBV6-5
clone size: few
J gene: TRBJ2-1
CDR3 protein: CASRDYLGHNEQFF

V gene: TRBV11-1
clone size: .
J gene: TRBJ1-1
CDR3 protein: CASSQRGTENTEAFF

V gene: TRBV5-1
clone size: .
J gene: TRBJ1-5
CDR3 protein: CASSLGAENQPQHF

V gene: TRBV4-2
clone size: .
J gene: TRBJ1-2
CDR3 protein: CASSQADRPHYGYTF

V gene: TRBV25-1
clone size: .
J gene: TRBJ2-5
CDR3 protein: CASAGIAETQYF

V gene: TRBV5-1
clone size: once
J gene: TRBJ2-6
CDR3 protein: CASTDGWSGANVLTF

V gene: TRBV7-2
clone size: .
J gene: TRBJ2-5
CDR3 protein: CASSLGAQSETQYF

V gene: TRBV5-6
clone size: .
J gene: TRBJ2-3
CDR3 protein: CASSGADSTDTQYF

V gene: TRBV29-1
clone size: .
J gene: TRBJ1-2
CDR3 protein: CSVGRGEAGYTF

V gene: TRBV30
clone size: .
J gene: TRBJ2-5
CDR3 protein: CAWSEGQGVETQYF

V gene: TRBV29-1
clone size: .
J gene: TRBJ1-4
CDR3 protein: CSVVAPTSTNEKLFF

V gene: TRBV6-5
clone size: few
J gene: TRBJ2-7
CDR3 protein: CASSETDTYEQYF

V gene: TRBV6-4
clone size: once
J gene: TRBJ2-7
CDR3 protein: CASSVDRGYEQYF

V gene: TRBV30
clone size: .
J gene: TRBJ1-6
CDR3 protein: CAWSSSPEGNSPLHF

V gene: TRBV29-1
clone size: .
J gene: TRBJ2-2
CDR3 protein: CSGRQLFTGELFF

V gene: TRBV30
clone size: .
J gene: TRBJ2-2
CDR3 protein: CAVPGRGAIDTGELFF

V gene: TRBV15
clone size: few
J gene: TRBJ1-1
CDR3 protein: CATGIMNTEAFF

V gene: TRBV19
clone size: .
J gene: TRBJ1-3
CDR3 protein: CASMSSGNTIYF